This record looks at one TCR beta chain sequence and its context. The antigen is unknown. This table comes from immunoSEQ multiplex PCR, and its TCRdb copy is limited to in-frame clones, with some not included. The sample lists around 30,000 clones; roughly 90% were seen once. This entry comes from a study of multiple sclerosis patients with progressive multifocal leukoencephalopathy. Time point here: approximately twelve months of natalizumab therapy. The study, taken as a whole, reports: In most PML patients, TRB repertoires appeared less diverse by entropy. No common TRBV or TRBJ usage or pairing appeared at PML.

The material was PBMCs, obtained from a patient treated with natalizumab. The receptor was isolated from a human donor with multiple sclerosis.

In DNA form, the CDR3 reads TGTGCCAGCAGCTTTGCGGGAAGCACCTACGAGCAGTACTTC. Translation: CASSFAGSTYEQYF. The rearrangement links TRBV11-2 to TRBJ2-7, with a tentative D call TRBD2 (6 bases). In germline, CDR1 is SGHAT, CDR2 FQNNGV. This CDR3 spans 14 amino acids. V lost 3 bases and J lost 2, with 11 bases in between.